The next 25 T cell receptor beta chains were all read from a single sample in a study of blood T cell repertoires in COVID-19. TCRdb keeps only in-frame clones here, not all; method: immunoSEQ multiplex PCR. The sample records 140,000 to 150,000 clones, 88% being singletons. The sequenced sample was peripheral blood. All receptors come from a woman in her 50s with acute or convalescent COVID-19.

This chain joins TRBV6-5 and TRBJ1-2, with 8 bases matching TRBD1. CDR1 and CDR2 (germline): MNHEY, SVGAGI. The CDR3 runs to 13 residues. The V gene end was trimmed by 4 bases and the J gene end by 4 bases; junction bases not matched to a gene: 2. CDR3 coding DNA: TGTGCCAGCAGTTTCGGGACAGGCTATGGCTACACCTTC. Residues: CASSFGTGYGYTF.

The chain combines TRBV19 with TRBJ1-2; 9 bases fit TRBD1. Germline lookup yields CDR1 LNHDA and CDR2 SQIVND (reference sequence). Trimming removed 6 bases from V and 5 bases from J; junction bases left unmatched: 10. The CDR3 runs 15 residues. CDR3 bases: TGTGCCAGTAGCCAGGGACAGGGACGTTTTTATGGCTACACCTTC. It specifies CASSQGQGRFYGYTF.

This sequence joins TRBV20-1 and TRBJ2-6; D call uncertain. The V end was cut by 3 bases, the J end by 2 bases, with 8 bases between. There are 14 residues in the CDR3. From germline, CDR1 is DFQATT and CDR2 SNEGSKA (reference sequence). The CDR3 region is CSASRSPGANVLTF. The CDR3 DNA sequence: TGCAGTGCTAGTCGGAGCCCTGGGGCCAACGTCCTGACTTTC.

The CDR3, as DNA: TGTGCCAGCAGTTTCGTGGCGGGGGGTCAGCAGTTCTTC. It encodes CASSFVAGGQQFF. The genes are TRBV6-5 and TRBJ2-1; 8 nucleotides line up with TRBD2. This CDR3 has 13 amino acids. V was pared by 4 bases and J by 11 bases, with 7 bases of the junction left unmatched. The germline CDR1 and CDR2 sequences are MNHEY and SVGAGI.

This clone was seen only once. The CDR3 spells CASSYHTGGRETQYF. Written as DNA, the CDR3 is TGTGCCAGCAGTTACCATACAGGGGGTAGAGAGACCCAGTACTTC. V usage is TRBV6-5 and J usage is TRBJ2-5; 8 bases line up with TRBD1. The V gene's germline CDR1 is MNHEY and CDR2 SVGAGI. The CDR3 runs to 15 residues. V lost 2 bases to trimming and J lost 4 bases; unmatched junction nucleotides: 6.

The chain links TRBV7-3 to TRBJ2-1; TRBD2 matches 10 bases. The CDR3 sequence is 15 residues long. With 8 bases clipped from V and 4 bases from J, the junction kept 8 bases outside the gene matches. The germline CDR1 and CDR2 sequences are SGHTA and FQGTGA. The CDR3 is CASAGTSEIYNEQFF. The CDR3 DNA reads as TGTGCCAGCGCTGGGACTAGCGAGATTTACAATGAGCAGTTCTTC.

V is TRBV7-3 and J is TRBJ1-1, with a possible D match to TRBD1 (5 bases). Trimming took off 2 bases at V and 5 bases at J, with 15 bases between the two ends. The CDR3 is 15 residues long. The germline V gene encodes CDR1 SGHTA and CDR2 FQGTGA. The CDR3 loop reads CASSLETGPGTEAFF. The CDR3 nucleotides read TGTGCCAGCAGCTTAGAAACAGGTCCCGGAACTGAAGCTTTCTTT. The full variable domain, its missing parts supplied by reference TRBV7-3 and TRBJ1-1, is GAGVSQTPSNKVTEKGKYVELRCDPISGHTALYWYRQSLGQGPEFLIYFQGTGAADDSGLPNDRFFAVRPEGSVSTLKIQRTERGDSAVYLCASSLETGPGTEAFFGQGTRLTVV.

The V call is TRBV9, the J call TRBJ2-1, with a weak D call TRBD1 (6 bases). The CDR3 sequence is 16 residues long. The germline gives CDR1 SGDLS, CDR2 YYNGEE. Trimming took off 3 bases at V and 0 bases at J, with 13 bases between the two ends. The CDR3 region has the DNA TGTGCCAGCAGCGCTGGCACAGGGAGCTCCTACAATGAGCAGTTCTTC. Encoded protein: CASSAGTGSSYNEQFF.

V gene TRBV19 combines with J gene TRBJ1-4, with 8 bases that match TRBD1. The CDR3 covers 16 residues. The V segment lost 3 bases and the J segment 7 bases; nucleotides outside the gene matches: 10. In germline, CDR1 is LNHDA, CDR2 SQIVND (reference sequence). CDR3 protein: CASSMAGGVYSEKLFF. The DNA for the CDR3 is TGTGCCAGTAGTATGGCAGGGGGCGTTTATAGTGAAAAACTGTTTTTT.

The rearrangement joins TRBV7-2 to TRBJ2-7, with 9 bases matching TRBD2. V gave up 2 bases and J gave up 6 bases; unmatched junction bases: 8. In germline, CDR1 is SGHTA, CDR2 FQGNSA. This CDR3 contains 15 residues. CDR3 sequence: CASSLIGGGVGEQYF. Here the CDR3 DNA reads TGTGCCAGCAGCTTAATTGGCGGGGGGGTTGGCGAGCAGTACTTC.

The chain recombines TRBV7-8 with TRBJ1-2, with D unresolved. The CDR3 length is 14 residues. Germline V lookup: CDR1 SGHVS, CDR2 FQNEAQ. Trimming removed 4 bases at V and 0 bases at J, with 9 bases between. The CDR3 spells CASSSQIANYGYTF. The CDR3 DNA sequence: TGTGCCAGCAGCTCCCAAATAGCTAACTATGGCTACACCTTC.

The V and J genes are TRBV18 and TRBJ1-5, with D perhaps TRBD1 (6 bases). Germline CDR1 and CDR2: KGHSH and LQKENI. CDR3 length equals 16 residues. V shed 3 bases and J shed 7 bases, with 19 bases lying between them. CDR3 sequence (DNA): TGTGCCAGCTCACCCGGACAGAAAGAATGGAAGCAGCCCCAGCATTTT. Protein: CASSPGQKEWKQPQHF.

Ten or more counts support this clone. J is TRBJ2-7 and V is TRBV19; 9 nucleotides agree with TRBD1. J gave up 2 bases and V 3 bases, and 2 bases lay outside the gene matches. Germline lookup yields CDR1 LNHDA and CDR2 SQIVND (reference sequence). The CDR3 sequence is 14 residues long. DNA of the CDR3: TGTGCCAGTAGTATCGGACAGGGGACCTACGAGCAGTACTTC. Translated: CASSIGQGTYEQYF.

The V call is TRBV27, the J call TRBJ2-7; a possible D gene is TRBD2 (6 bases). Germline V gives CDR1 MNHEY, CDR2 SMNVEV (reference sequence). The CDR3 sequence is 14 residues long. Between the trimmed V and J ends, which lost 3 bases and 0 bases, there was a span of 9 bases. The CDR3 DNA follows: TGTGCCAGCAGTTTCGGGAGAGCCTCCTACGAGCAGTACTTC. As protein: CASSFGRASYEQYF.

CDR3 DNA: TGTGCCAGCAGCTTAGTGGCGGGAGGCTGGTACAATGAGCAGTTCTTC. Its translation is CASSLVAGGWYNEQFF. The gene calls are TRBV7-2 and TRBJ2-1, with TRBD2 identical over 8 bases. CDR3 length: 16 amino acids. The trim removed 1 base at V and 4 bases at J, leaving 6 bases unmatched. Germline CDR1 reads SGHTA; CDR2 reads FQGNSA.

This chain's CDR3 is CASSSIGRSEQYF. DNA of the CDR3: TGTGCCAGCAGTTCCATCGGGAGGAGCGAGCAGTACTTC. The gene calls are TRBV6-5 and TRBJ2-7, with 7 bases aligning to TRBD2. This CDR3 has 13 amino acids. The V gene's germline CDR1 is MNHEY and CDR2 SVGAGI. V gave up 4 bases and J gave up 6 bases; unmatched junction bases: 6.

The V call is TRBV7-8, the J call TRBJ1-5; weak D call: TRBD1 (6 bases). Between the trimmed V and J ends, which lost 5 bases and 6 bases, there was a span of 26 bases. Germline-derived CDR1 and CDR2 are SGHVS and FQNEAQ. CDR3 length: 18 residues. CDR3: CASSPQIIRGGGGQPQHF. As DNA, the CDR3 is TGTGCCAGCAGCCCCCAAATTATTCGGGGAGGGGGGGGTCAGCCCCAGCATTTT.

This rearrangement joins TRBV7-2 to TRBJ1-5; D is undetermined. This CDR3 comprises 13 residues. Germline lookup yields CDR1 SGHTA and CDR2 FQGNSA. V lost 5 bases, J lost 0 bases, and 5 bases lay in between. CDR3 sequence: CASSPYSNQPQHF. In nucleotides, the CDR3 is TGTGCCAGCAGCCCGTATAGCAATCAGCCCCAGCATTTT.

The chain employs TRBV18 and TRBJ2-1, with a weak D call TRBD1 (5 bases). Germline CDR1 and CDR2: KGHSH and LQKENI. This CDR3 spans 13 amino acids. V was clipped by 3 bases and J by 9 bases, with 12 bases between them. The CDR3 protein is CASSPVIRGEQFF. The CDR3 nucleotides read TGTGCCAGCTCACCTGTCATTAGGGGTGAGCAGTTCTTC.

This clone is labeled as large. This sequence joins TRBV27 and TRBJ2-7; the D gene is possibly TRBD2 (5 bases). The V end lost 5 bases, the J end lost 5 bases, and 16 bases lay between the germline ends. Germline values: CDR1 MNHEY, CDR2 SMNVEV (reference sequence). The CDR3 is 14 residues long. Here the CDR3 reads CASSPRSGMDEQYF. CDR3 nucleotides: TGTGCCAGCAGTCCCCGCTCGGGGATGGACGAGCAGTACTTC.

This clone occurred once. The CDR3 is CASSQLTENTEAFF. Written as DNA, the CDR3 is TGTGCCAGCAGCCAACTAACAGAGAACACTGAAGCTTTCTTT. The chain recombines TRBV3-1 (or the pseudogene TRBV3-2) with TRBJ1-1; D is uncertain. The CDR3 loop spans 14 amino acids. CDR1 and CDR2 from the germline V gene are LGHDT and YNNKEL (reference sequence). V gave up 2 bases and J gave up 1 base, with 8 bases separating them.

The V call is TRBV23-1, the J call TRBJ2-6; 8 positions agree with TRBD1. TRBV23-1 belongs to the ORF category, with a function that is uncertain. J was trimmed by 4 bases and V by 4 bases; bases with no gene match: 21. The CDR3 loop spans 21 amino acids. The CDR3 DNA reads TGCGCCAGCAGTCTCCGACCCTACAGGGGGTATTTCTCAGACGGGGCCAACGTCCTGACTTTC. Protein: CASSLRPYRGYFSDGANVLTF.

The CDR3 is CASSDQPAGGANEQFF. Here the CDR3 DNA reads TGTGCCAGCAGCGACCAACCAGCGGGAGGGGCCAATGAGCAGTTCTTC. The chain has TRBV3-1 (or the pseudogene TRBV3-2) and TRBJ2-1; 10 bases are a match to TRBD2. Losses at the gene ends were 5 bases for V and 6 bases for J; bases not matched to a gene: 10. This CDR3 is built from 16 residues. CDR1 is LGHDT and CDR2 is YNNKEL in the germline V gene (reference sequence).

The chain couples TRBV7-9 to TRBJ1-6, with 7 bases that match TRBD1. The J segment lost 1 base and the V segment lost 5 bases, leaving 8 bases of the junction unmatched. Germline V CDR1 and CDR2: SEHNR, FQNEAQ (reference sequence). There are 17 residues in the CDR3. DNA for the CDR3: TGTGCCAGCAGCGTACGACAGGGCTCATCCTATAATTCACCCCTCCACTTT. Translation: CASSVRQGSSYNSPLHF.

The gene calls are TRBV19 and TRBJ1-3, with TRBD1 as a possible D gene (6 bases). The CDR3 has 15 residues. The germline V and J ends were trimmed by 5 bases and 1 base, with 12 bases remaining between them. Germline V gene data show CDR1 as LNHDA and CDR2 as SQIVND (reference sequence). The CDR3 nucleotides read TGTGCCAGTAGTCACAGGGAAGAATCTGGAAACACCATATATTTT. Translated, it gives CASSHREESGNTIYF.